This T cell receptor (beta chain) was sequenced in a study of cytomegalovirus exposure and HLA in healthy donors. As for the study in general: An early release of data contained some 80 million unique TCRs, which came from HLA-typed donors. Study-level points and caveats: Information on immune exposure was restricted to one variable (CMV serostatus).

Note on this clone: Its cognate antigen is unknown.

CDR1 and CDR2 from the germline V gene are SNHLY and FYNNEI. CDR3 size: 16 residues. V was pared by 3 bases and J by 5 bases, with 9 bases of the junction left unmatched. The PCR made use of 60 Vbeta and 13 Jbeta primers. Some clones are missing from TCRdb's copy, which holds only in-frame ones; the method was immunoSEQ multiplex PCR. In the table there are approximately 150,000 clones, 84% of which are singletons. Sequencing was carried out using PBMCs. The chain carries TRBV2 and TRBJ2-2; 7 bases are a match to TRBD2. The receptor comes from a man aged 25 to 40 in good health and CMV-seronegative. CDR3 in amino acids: CASSDSGGRSTGELFF. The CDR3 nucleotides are TGTGCCAGCAGTGACTCCGGCGGGAGAAGTACCGGGGAGCTGTTTTTT.